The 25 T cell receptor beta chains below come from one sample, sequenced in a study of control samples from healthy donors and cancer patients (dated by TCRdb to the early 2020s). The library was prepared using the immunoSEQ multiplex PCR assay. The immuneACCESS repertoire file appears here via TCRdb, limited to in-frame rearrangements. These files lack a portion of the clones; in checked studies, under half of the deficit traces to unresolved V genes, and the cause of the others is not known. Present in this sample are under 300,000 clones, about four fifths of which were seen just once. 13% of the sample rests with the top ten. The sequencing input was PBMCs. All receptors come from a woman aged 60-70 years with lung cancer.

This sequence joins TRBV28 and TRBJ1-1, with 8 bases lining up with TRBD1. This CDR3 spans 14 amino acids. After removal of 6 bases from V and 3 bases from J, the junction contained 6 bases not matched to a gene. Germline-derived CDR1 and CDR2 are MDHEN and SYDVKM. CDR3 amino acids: CASSPQGGYTEAFF. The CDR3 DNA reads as TGTGCCAGCAGCCCACAGGGGGGGTACACTGAAGCTTTCTTT. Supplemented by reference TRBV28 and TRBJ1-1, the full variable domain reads DVKVTQSSRYLVKRTGEKVFLECVQDMDHENMFWYRQDPGLGLRLIYFSYDVKMKEKGDIPEGYSVSREKKERFSLILESASTNQTSMYLCASSPQGGYTEAFFGQGTRLTVV.

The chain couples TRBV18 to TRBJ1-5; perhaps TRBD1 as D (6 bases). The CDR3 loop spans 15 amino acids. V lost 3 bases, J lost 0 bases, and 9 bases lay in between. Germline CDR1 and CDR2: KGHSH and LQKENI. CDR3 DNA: TGTGCCAGCTCACCCGGGACACCTAGCAATCAGCCCCAGCATTTT. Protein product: CASSPGTPSNQPQHF.

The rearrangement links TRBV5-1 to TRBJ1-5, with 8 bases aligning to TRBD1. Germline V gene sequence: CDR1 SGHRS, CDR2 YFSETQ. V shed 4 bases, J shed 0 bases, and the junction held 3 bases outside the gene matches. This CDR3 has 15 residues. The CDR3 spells CASSKTGASNQPQHF. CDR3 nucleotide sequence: TGCGCCAGCAGCAAGACAGGGGCTAGCAATCAGCCCCAGCATTTT.

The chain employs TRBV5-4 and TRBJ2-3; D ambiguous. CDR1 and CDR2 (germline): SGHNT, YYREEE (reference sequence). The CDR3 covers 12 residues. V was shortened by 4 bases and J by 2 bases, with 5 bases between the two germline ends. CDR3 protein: CASSVNTDTQYF. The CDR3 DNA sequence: TGTGCCAGCAGCGTCAACACAGATACGCAGTATTTT. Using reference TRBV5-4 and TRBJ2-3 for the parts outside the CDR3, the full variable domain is ETGVTQSPTHLIKTRGQQVTLRCSSQSGHNTVSWYQQALGQGPQFIFQYYREEENGRGNFPPRFSGLQFPNYSSELNVNALELDDSALYLCASSVNTDTQYFGPGTRLTVL.

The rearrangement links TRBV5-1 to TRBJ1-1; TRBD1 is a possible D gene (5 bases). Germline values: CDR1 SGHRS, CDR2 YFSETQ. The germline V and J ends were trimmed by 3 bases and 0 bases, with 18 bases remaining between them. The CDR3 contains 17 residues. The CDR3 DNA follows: TGCGCCAGCAGCTCGGGAGGAGGGGCAAGCATGAACACTGAAGCTTTCTTT. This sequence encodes CASSSGGGASMNTEAFF.

The CDR3 reads CASSPSLGQGKTGELFF. CDR3 in DNA: TGTGCCAGCAGTCCGAGCCTGGGACAGGGTAAAACCGGGGAGCTGTTTTTT. The rearrangement links TRBV6-6 to TRBJ2-2; 9 bases match TRBD1. The V gene's germline CDR1 is MNHNY and CDR2 SVGAGI (reference sequence). CDR3 size: 17 residues. V shed 5 bases, J shed 5 bases, and the junction held 12 bases outside the gene matches.

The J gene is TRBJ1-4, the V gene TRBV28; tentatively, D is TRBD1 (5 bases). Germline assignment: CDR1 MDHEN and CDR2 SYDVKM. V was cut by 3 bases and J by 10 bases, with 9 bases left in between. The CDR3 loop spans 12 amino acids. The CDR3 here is CASSFPGGKLFF. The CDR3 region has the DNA TGTGCCAGCAGTTTTCCGGGGGGAAAACTGTTTTTT.

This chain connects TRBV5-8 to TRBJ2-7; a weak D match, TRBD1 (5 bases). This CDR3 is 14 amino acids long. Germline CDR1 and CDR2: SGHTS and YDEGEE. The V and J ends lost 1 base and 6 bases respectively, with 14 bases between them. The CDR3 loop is CASSLNPTVGEQYF. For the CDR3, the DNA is TGTGCCAGCAGCTTGAATCCGACAGTAGGCGAGCAGTACTTC.

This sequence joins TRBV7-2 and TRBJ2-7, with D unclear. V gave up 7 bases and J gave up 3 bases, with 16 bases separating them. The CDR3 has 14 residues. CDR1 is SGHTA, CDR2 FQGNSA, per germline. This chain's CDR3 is CASTPQFEGYEQYF. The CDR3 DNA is TGTGCCAGCACCCCACAATTTGAAGGCTACGAGCAGTACTTC.

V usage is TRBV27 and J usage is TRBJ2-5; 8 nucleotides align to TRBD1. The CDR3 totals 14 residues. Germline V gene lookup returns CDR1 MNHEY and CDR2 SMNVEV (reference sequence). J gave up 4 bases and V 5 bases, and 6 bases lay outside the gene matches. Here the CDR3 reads CASSPDRGGETQYF. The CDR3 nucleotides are TGTGCCAGCAGTCCTGACAGGGGTGGAGAGACCCAGTACTTC.

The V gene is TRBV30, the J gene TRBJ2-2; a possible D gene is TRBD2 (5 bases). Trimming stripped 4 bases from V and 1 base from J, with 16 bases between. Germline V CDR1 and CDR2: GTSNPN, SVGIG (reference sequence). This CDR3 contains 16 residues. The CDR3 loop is CAWIKGTSGNTGELFF. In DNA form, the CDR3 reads TGTGCCTGGATTAAAGGAACAAGCGGGAACACCGGGGAGCTGTTTTTT.

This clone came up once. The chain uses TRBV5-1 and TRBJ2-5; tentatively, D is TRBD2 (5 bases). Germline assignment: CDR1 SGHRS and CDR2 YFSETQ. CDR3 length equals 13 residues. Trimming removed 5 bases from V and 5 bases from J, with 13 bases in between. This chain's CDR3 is CASRLSAVETQYF. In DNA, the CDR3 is TGCGCCAGCAGACTTTCAGCGGTTGAGACCCAGTACTTC.

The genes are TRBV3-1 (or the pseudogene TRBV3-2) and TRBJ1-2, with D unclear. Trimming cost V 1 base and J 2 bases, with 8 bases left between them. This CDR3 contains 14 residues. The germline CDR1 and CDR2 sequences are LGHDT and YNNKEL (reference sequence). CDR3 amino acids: CASSQVPQNYGYTF. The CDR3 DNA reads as TGTGCCAGCAGCCAAGTTCCCCAAAACTATGGCTACACCTTC.

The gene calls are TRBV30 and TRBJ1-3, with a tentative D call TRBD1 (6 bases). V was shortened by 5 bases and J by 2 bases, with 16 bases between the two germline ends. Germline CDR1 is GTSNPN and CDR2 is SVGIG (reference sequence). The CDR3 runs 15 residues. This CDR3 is CAWLSRGGPGNTIYF. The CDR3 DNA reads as TGTGCCTGGCTGAGTCGGGGGGGGCCTGGAAACACCATATATTTT.

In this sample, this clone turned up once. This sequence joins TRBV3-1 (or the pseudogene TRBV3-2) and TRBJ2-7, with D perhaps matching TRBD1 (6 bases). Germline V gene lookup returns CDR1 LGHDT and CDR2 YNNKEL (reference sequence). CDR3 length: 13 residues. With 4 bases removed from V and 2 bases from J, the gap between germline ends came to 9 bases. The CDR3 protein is CASSLKGAYEQYF. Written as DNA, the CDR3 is TGTGCCAGCAGCCTCAAGGGGGCCTACGAGCAGTACTTC.

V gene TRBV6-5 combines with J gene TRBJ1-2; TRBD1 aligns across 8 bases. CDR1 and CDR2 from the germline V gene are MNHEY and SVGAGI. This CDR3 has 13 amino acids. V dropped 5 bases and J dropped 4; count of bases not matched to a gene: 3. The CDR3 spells CASSNDRGYGYTF. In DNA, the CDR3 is TGTGCCAGCAGTAACGACAGGGGCTATGGCTACACCTTC.

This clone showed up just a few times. The CDR3 here is CASREQSSYNSPLHF. The CDR3 coding sequence is TGTGCCAGCAGGGAACAGAGCTCCTATAATTCACCCCTCCACTTT. The V call is TRBV2, the J call TRBJ1-6; D uncertain. The CDR3 spans 15 residues. Germline CDR1 reads SNHLY; CDR2 reads FYNNEI. V lost 6 bases and J lost 0, with 9 bases in between.

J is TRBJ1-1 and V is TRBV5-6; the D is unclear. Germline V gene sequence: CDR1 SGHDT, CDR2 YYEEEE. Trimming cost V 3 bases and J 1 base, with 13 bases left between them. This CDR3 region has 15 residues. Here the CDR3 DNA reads TGTGCCAGCAGCTCGGACGGAGTGGGGAACACTGAAGCTTTCTTT. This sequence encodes CASSSDGVGNTEAFF.

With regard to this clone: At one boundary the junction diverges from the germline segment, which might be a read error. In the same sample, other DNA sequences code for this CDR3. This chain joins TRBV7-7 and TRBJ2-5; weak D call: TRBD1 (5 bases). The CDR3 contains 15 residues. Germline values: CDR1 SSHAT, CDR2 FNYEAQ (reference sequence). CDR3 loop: CASSLAGQGSETQYF. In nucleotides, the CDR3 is TGTGCTAGCAGCTTAGCCGGTCAGGGATCAGAGACCCAGTACTTC.

This chain's CDR3 is CAWRGGAGGREQYF. CDR3 nucleotide sequence: TGTGCCTGGAGAGGTGGGGCAGGGGGACGTGAGCAGTACTTC. The chain combines TRBV30 with TRBJ2-7, with 7 bases aligning to TRBD1. V was pared by 3 bases and J by 7 bases, with 12 bases of the junction left unmatched. Germline CDR1 GTSNPN, CDR2 SVGIG (reference sequence). The CDR3 extends over 14 amino acids.

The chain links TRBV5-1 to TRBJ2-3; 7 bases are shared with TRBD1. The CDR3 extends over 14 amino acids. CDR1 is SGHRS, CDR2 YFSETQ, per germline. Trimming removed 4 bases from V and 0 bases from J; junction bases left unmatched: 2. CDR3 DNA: TGCGCCAGCAGCGAGGGACAGAGCACAGATACGCAGTATTTT. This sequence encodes CASSEGQSTDTQYF. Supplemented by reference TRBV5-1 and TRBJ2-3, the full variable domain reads KAGVTQTPRYLIKTRGQQVTLSCSPISGHRSVSWYQQTPGQGLQFLFEYFSETQRNKGNFPGRFSGRQFSNSRSEMNVSTLELGDSALYLCASSEGQSTDTQYFGPGTRLTVL.

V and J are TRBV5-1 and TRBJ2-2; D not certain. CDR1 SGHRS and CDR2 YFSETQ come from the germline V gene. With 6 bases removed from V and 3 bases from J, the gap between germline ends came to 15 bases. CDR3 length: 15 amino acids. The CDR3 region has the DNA TGCGCCAGCACCTTAGGGCAGACTTACACCGGGGAGCTGTTTTTT. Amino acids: CASTLGQTYTGELFF.

CDR3 sequence reads: CASSVGPSGRLGGIQETQYF. The CDR3 DNA follows: TGTGCCAGCAGCGTAGGGCCCAGCGGGAGATTGGGCGGGATACAAGAGACCCAGTACTTC. The rearrangement uses TRBV9 and TRBJ2-5, with 8 bases that match TRBD2. CDR3 length: 20 amino acids. Trimming cost V 0 bases and J 2 bases; bases outside gene matches: 18. Germline-derived CDR1 and CDR2 are SGDLS and YYNGEE.

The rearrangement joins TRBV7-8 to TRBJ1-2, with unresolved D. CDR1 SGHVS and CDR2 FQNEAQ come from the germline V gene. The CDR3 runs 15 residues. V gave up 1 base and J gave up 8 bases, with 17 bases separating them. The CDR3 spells CASSLDAWNSRGYTF. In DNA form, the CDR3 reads TGTGCCAGCAGCTTAGACGCGTGGAACTCGCGGGGCTACACCTTC. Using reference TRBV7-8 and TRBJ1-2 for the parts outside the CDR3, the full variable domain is GAGVSQSPRYKVAKRGQDVALRCDPISGHVSLFWYQQALGQGPEFLTYFQNEAQLDKSGLPSDRFFAERPEGSVSTLKIQRTQQEDSAVYLCASSLDAWNSRGYTFGSGTRLTVV.

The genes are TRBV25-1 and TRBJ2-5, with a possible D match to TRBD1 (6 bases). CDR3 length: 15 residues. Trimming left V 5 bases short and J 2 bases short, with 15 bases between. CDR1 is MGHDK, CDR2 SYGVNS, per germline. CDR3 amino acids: CASSRGLGRQETQYF. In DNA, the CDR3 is TGTGCCAGCAGTAGGGGGTTGGGGCGGCAAGAGACCCAGTACTTC. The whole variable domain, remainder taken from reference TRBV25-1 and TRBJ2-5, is EADIYQTPRYLVIGTGKKITLECSQTMGHDKMYWYQQDPGMELHLIHYSYGVNSTEKGDLSSESTVSRIRTEHFPLTLESARPSHTSQYLCASSRGLGRQETQYFGPGTRLLVL.